The following is a T cell receptor (beta chain) sequence with its context. Looked up from germline, CDR1 is LNHNV and CDR2 is YYDKDF (reference sequence). The CDR3 length is 15 residues. V was shortened by 0 bases and J by 6 bases, with 13 bases between the two germline ends. The entry originates in a study of blood T cell repertoires in COVID-19. Study background: The United States, Italy and Spain supplied acute and convalescent COVID-19 samples. In each case, the material was cDNA or gDNA derived from T cells, B-cell-depleted T cells, or PBMCs.

Profiled with immunoSEQ multiplex PCR; TCRdb holds only in-frame clones, not every one. Seen here are around 370,000 clones, more than 75% observed once, and the top ten hold more than 0.95%. Each participant's cohort was designated according to participant-reported clinical history. Cohort 3 recovered donors had two negative PCRs, clearance, or symptom resolution. The sample comprised PBMCs or T cells enriched from blood (not recorded which). The receptor comes from a young woman who had recovered from COVID-19. This rearrangement joins TRBV15 to TRBJ2-3; TRBD2 is a possible D gene (6 bases). As DNA, the CDR3 is TGTGCCACCAGCAGAGATGTTGGGGGGTCCGATACGCAGTATTTT. It codes for CATSRDVGGSDTQYF. Combining the CDR3 with reference TRBV15 and TRBJ2-3 gives the whole variable domain DAMVIQNPRYQVTQFGKPVTLSCSQTLNHNVMYWYQQKSSQAPKLLFHYYDKDFNNEADTPDNFQSRRPNTSFCFLDIRSPGLGDTAMYLCATSRDVGGSDTQYFGPGTRLTVL.